At least ten counts were recorded for the clone carrying this T cell receptor beta chain. In building TCR beta libraries, iRepertoire HTBI primers were used together with Arm-PCR of CDR3 regions. MiXCR, run by TCRdb on the multiplex PCR reads, gives a single entry per CDR3 protein. The sample has roughly 500,000 distinct CDR3 sequences; 12% are singletons. This CDR3 is built from 16 residues. The V gene's germline CDR1 is SGHTA and CDR2 FQGTGA. The V gene end was trimmed by 5 bases and the J gene end by 2 bases; junction bases not matched to a gene: 6. The data stem from a study of regulatory T cells in long-lasting Graves disease. Time point meaning: newly diagnosed GD, antithyroid drugs for less than 3 months. Following extraction of RNA from PBMCs, that RNA was used to make the TCR library. The sample also formed part of further work on T cells in Graves' hyperthyroidism and ophthalmopathy. In that study: Primed by the HTBI set, a first-round RT-PCR was run on the TCR CDR3. Ophthalmopathy was distinguished from stable hyperthyroidism by 13 V-J signatures.

The receptor was isolated from a woman aged 25 to 39 with Graves disease. The rearrangement links TRBV7-3 to TRBJ2-3, with 11 bases lining up with TRBD2. The input for sequencing was peripheral blood mononuclear cells (PBMCs), taken at new diagnosis, from a patient treated with antithyroid drugs. The CDR3 sequence is CASSQRLAGNTDTQYF. The CDR3 nucleotides are TGTGCCAGCAGCCAAAGACTAGCGGGAAACACAGATACGCAGTATTTT. The complete variable domain, with remaining parts taken from reference TRBV7-3 and TRBJ2-3, reads GAGVSQTPSNKVTEKGKYVELRCDPISGHTALYWYRQSLGQGPEFLIYFQGTGAADDSGLPNDRFFAVRPEGSVSTLKIQRTERGDSAVYLCASSQRLAGNTDTQYFGPGTRLTVL.